This T cell receptor beta chain is drawn from a study of cytomegalovirus exposure and HLA in healthy donors. This clone has just a few counts. Antigen unknown. Trimming took 7 bases from V and 7 from J, leaving 14 bases between them. Per the germline V gene, CDR1 is MDHEN and CDR2 is SYDVKM. The CDR3 extends over 13 amino acids. The PCR employed 60 Vbeta primers together with 13 Jbeta primers. The protocol was immunoSEQ multiplex PCR, while the TCRdb copy is restricted to in-frame clones and leaves out a portion. The repertoire holds roughly 110,000 clones, with over 70% as singletons. General study points: When analyzed later, the rates of TCR association showed variation by HLA locus, with DRB1 the most and HLA-C the fewest. Per a later analysis, fewer than 20,000 TCR beta sequences showed association with HLA alleles at 0.05 false discovery rate. Later analysis associated a missense DCLRE1C variant with TCR beta V- and J-gene trimming.

Sequenced material: PBMCs. This sequence originates from a young man in good health and CMV-seronegative. The chain carries TRBV28 and TRBJ2-1, with D possibly matching TRBD1 (5 bases). The DNA of the CDR3 is TGTGCCAGCACAGGGCCCCTTGATAATGAGCAGTTCTTC. Translation gives CASTGPLDNEQFF.